The source of this T cell receptor beta chain is a study of technical replicates of blood from several donors (dated by TCRdb to 2017 to 2019). As encoded in the germline V gene, CDR1 is MNHNS while CDR2 is SASEGT. The CDR3 measures 16 amino acids from cysteine to phenylalanine. Only the CDR3 part of the read is kept: 48 bases, read in frame from the first base. V lost 4 bases and J lost 3 bases, and the count of bases not matched to a germline gene is 9. The library was obtained by the immunoSEQ multiplex PCR assay. TCRdb re-hosts the immuneACCESS table, in-frame sequences only. Its copies lack some clones; in the studies checked, an unresolved V gene accounts for under half of them, and the cause for the rest is not known. Counted in this sample were 11,000 to 15,000 clones; approximately 80% of them appeared once. The ten biggest clones cover roughly 12% of the sample. About this clone itself: What antigen it recognizes has not been identified. Base qualities are not provided; no much larger clone lies one nucleotide away.

Recombination joined TRBV6-1 with TRBJ1-5; the junction holds 7 bases that match TRBD1. This TCR was recovered from a human donor in good health. The sample taken for sequencing was PBMCs. The CDR3 here reads CASSGRTGGDNQPQHF. The DNA is TGTGCCAGCAGTGGAAGGACAGGAGGCGACAATCAGCCCCAGCATTTT.